This TCR beta chain was sequenced in a study of blood T cell repertoires in COVID-19. Assay: immunoSEQ multiplex PCR; the TCRdb copy retains only in-frame clones and omits some. The sample gives 300,000 or so clones, roughly 87% of which show up once; approximately 5.4% is in the top ten. Germline CDR1 SEHNR, CDR2 FQNEAQ (reference sequence). Trimming cost V 5 bases and J 3 bases, with 16 bases left between them. The CDR3 consists of 15 residues. Input material: PBMCs or T cells enriched from blood (not recorded which). The receptor comes from a woman between 25 and 40 years old who had recovered from COVID-19. The rearrangement links TRBV7-9 to TRBJ1-2, with a weak D call TRBD1 (5 bases). The CDR3: CASSARDSPDYGYTF. CDR3 bases: TGTGCCAGCAGCGCCCGGGACTCACCAGACTATGGCTACACCTTC. Full variable domain (outside the CDR3, taken from reference TRBV7-9 and TRBJ1-2): DTGVSQNPRHKITKRGQNVTFRCDPISEHNRLYWYRQTLGQGPEFLTYFQNEAQLEKSRLLSDRFSAERPKGSFSTLEIQRTEQGDSAMYLCASSARDSPDYGYTFGSGTRLTVV.